The 22 T cell receptor beta chains below come from one sample, sequenced in a study of T cell responses to AZD1222 COVID-19 vaccine. The data were produced by immunoSEQ multiplex PCR, yet TCRdb's version contains in-frame clones alone and is incomplete. The repertoire consists of about 150,000 clones, with 80% to 95% occurring once and the leading ten covering around 1.5%. Sequencing used peripheral blood, obtained on day 0 of AZD1222 vaccination. The receptors here all came from an adult in good health.

The chain joins TRBV4-2 to TRBJ2-1, with D perhaps TRBD2 (5 bases). Germline values: CDR1 LGHNA, CDR2 YNFKEQ. The length of the CDR3 is 16 residues. V was trimmed by 2 bases and J by 2 bases, leaving 13 bases between them. CDR3 sequence: CASSQIGGAAYNEQFF. In DNA form, the CDR3 reads TGTGCCAGCAGCCAAATTGGAGGAGCGGCCTACAATGAGCAGTTCTTC.

The V gene is TRBV9, the J gene TRBJ1-2, with no clear D. Trimming removed 0 bases from V and 9 bases from J, with 15 bases in between. This CDR3 contains 14 residues. From germline, CDR1 is SGDLS and CDR2 YYNGEE. CDR3 amino acids: CASSVVAGETRYTF. DNA for the CDR3: TGTGCCAGCAGCGTAGTAGCCGGGGAGACACGCTACACCTTC.

The count of this clone is one. The gene calls are TRBV19 and TRBJ2-3, with D perhaps being TRBD1 or TRBD2 (5 bases each). Trimming shortened V by 3 bases and J by 1 base, and 11 bases separated the two germline ends. The CDR3 length is 15 residues. CDR1 is LNHDA, CDR2 SQIVND, per germline (reference sequence). The CDR3 protein is CASSIAGTRTDTQYF. The CDR3 DNA reads as TGTGCCAGTAGTATCGCAGGGACCCGCACAGATACGCAGTATTTT.

This chain uses TRBV5-1 with TRBJ1-5, with 7 bases that match TRBD1. The CDR3 extends over 17 amino acids. CDR1 SGHRS and CDR2 YFSETQ come from the germline V gene. J was trimmed by 2 bases and V by 0 bases; bases with no gene match: 8. The CDR3 spells CASSLGPGQIGNQPQHF. The CDR3 DNA sequence: TGCGCCAGCAGCTTGGGCCCGGGACAGATTGGCAATCAGCCCCAGCATTTT.

Here the CDR3 reads CASSYSPMGSYNEQFF. CDR3 in DNA: TGTGCCAGCAGTTACTCCCCCATGGGCTCCTACAATGAGCAGTTCTTC. The chain uses TRBV6-5 and TRBJ2-1, with no clear D. Trimming shortened V by 0 bases and J by 0 bases, and 9 bases separated the two germline ends. The CDR3 loop spans 16 amino acids. Germline values: CDR1 MNHEY, CDR2 SVGAGI.

The genes are TRBV19 and TRBJ1-3; D gene uncertain. The CDR3 spans 16 residues. Germline CDR1 reads LNHDA; CDR2 reads SQIVND (reference sequence). The V and J ends lost 2 bases and 0 bases respectively, with 11 bases between them. CDR3: CASSIRPVPSGNTIYF. Written as DNA, the CDR3 is TGTGCCAGTAGTATACGACCGGTCCCCTCTGGAAACACCATATATTTT.

This clone has only one observation. The V gene is TRBV12-5, the J gene TRBJ2-7; TRBD2 matches at 7 bases. This CDR3 has 15 amino acids. V shed 5 bases, J shed 2 bases, and the junction held 9 bases outside the gene matches. Germline V gene lookup returns CDR1 LGHNT and CDR2 FRNRAP. The DNA of the CDR3 is TGTGCTAGTGGTCCGTACGGGGGGACCCCCTACGAGCAGTACTTC. Protein product: CASGPYGGTPYEQYF.

The chain employs TRBV2 and TRBJ2-5; 9 bases match TRBD1. Germline V CDR1 and CDR2: SNHLY, FYNNEI. The V gene end was trimmed by 6 bases and the J gene end by 6 bases; junction bases not matched to a gene: 5. The CDR3 spans 13 residues. CDR3 sequence (DNA): TGTGCCAGCAGACGACAGGGGGTAAAGACCCAGTACTTC. This sequence encodes CASRRQGVKTQYF.

This sequence joins TRBV5-6 and TRBJ2-4; TRBD1 matches at 9 bases. The CDR3 has 15 amino acids. V shed 4 bases and J 7 bases; nucleotides not matched to a gene: 9. Germline V gene lookup returns CDR1 SGHDT and CDR2 YYEEEE. CDR3: CASSPGDRVANIQYF. The DNA for the CDR3 is TGTGCCAGCAGCCCGGGGGACAGGGTGGCGAACATTCAGTACTTC.

This clone was seen just once. The chain links TRBV3-1 (or the pseudogene TRBV3-2) to TRBJ2-3; 11 nucleotides agree with TRBD2. This CDR3 has 18 residues. J gave up 0 bases and V 1 base, and 6 bases lay outside the gene matches. The V gene's germline CDR1 is LGHDT and CDR2 YNNKEL (reference sequence). CDR3 coding DNA: TGTGCCAGCAGCCAAGTAACTAGCGGGAGTGGGAGCACAGATACGCAGTATTTT. Translated: CASSQVTSGSGSTDTQYF.

Comment on this clone: Other DNA sequences in the same sample also yield this CDR3. The V and J genes are TRBV7-9 and TRBJ1-2; D gene unclear. The CDR3 runs 13 residues. Germline loops: CDR1 SEHNR, CDR2 FQNEAQ (reference sequence). V lost 1 base to trimming and J lost 2 bases, with 5 bases between them. The CDR3 sequence: CASSLEANYGYTF. The CDR3 bases are TGTGCCAGCAGCTTAGAAGCGAACTATGGCTACACCTTC.

The chain combines TRBV4-1 with TRBJ1-6, with 7 nucleotides matching TRBD1. CDR1 and CDR2 from the germline V gene are MGHRA and YSYEKL. The CDR3 is 15 amino acids. V dropped 1 base and J dropped 7; count of bases not matched to a gene: 4. The CDR3 region has the DNA TGCGCCAGCAGCCAAGCAGACAGGGAGAATTCACCCCTCCACTTT. It codes for CASSQADRENSPLHF.

The V gene is TRBV2, the J gene TRBJ2-5; TRBD1 matches 8 bases. The CDR3 covers 15 residues. Germline CDR1 and CDR2: SNHLY and FYNNEI. V lost 6 bases and J lost 5; bases outside the gene matches: 11. CDR3 loop: CASRTETGVWETQYF. In DNA form, the CDR3 reads TGTGCCAGCAGGACGGAGACAGGGGTTTGGGAGACCCAGTACTTC.

This sequence joins TRBV5-4 and TRBJ2-5, with D unresolved. Germline CDR1 and CDR2: SGHNT and YYREEE (reference sequence). Deletions cut 2 bases from V and 0 bases from J, with 8 bases between. The CDR3 runs to 14 residues. CDR3 sequence: CASSFGVHQETQYF. As DNA, the CDR3 is TGTGCCAGCAGCTTCGGTGTCCACCAAGAGACCCAGTACTTC.

The V gene is TRBV9, the J gene TRBJ1-2; D may be TRBD1 (5 bases). The CDR3 runs 13 residues. Trimming removed 4 bases at V and 4 bases at J, with 11 bases between. The V gene's germline CDR1 is SGDLS and CDR2 YYNGEE. The CDR3 sequence: CASSIDGTYGYTF. DNA of the CDR3: TGTGCCAGCAGCATCGACGGGACCTATGGCTACACCTTC.

The chain combines TRBV19 with TRBJ1-4; no clear D. The CDR3 covers 15 residues. In germline, CDR1 is LNHDA, CDR2 SQIVND (reference sequence). V lost 3 bases and J lost 11, with 19 bases in between. The CDR3: CASSMKVVRAGKLFF. CDR3 bases: TGTGCCAGTAGTATGAAGGTTGTCCGGGCTGGGAAACTGTTTTTT.

In this sample, this clone turned up once. The chain combines TRBV11-2 with TRBJ2-1; a weak D match, TRBD1 (5 bases). Germline assignment: CDR1 SGHAT and CDR2 FQNNGV. CDR3 length equals 12 residues. The V and J ends lost 1 base and 14 bases respectively, with 12 bases between them. CDR3 protein: CASSLGPGREFF. CDR3 bases: TGTGCCAGCAGCTTAGGGCCCGGCAGGGAGTTCTTC.

This rearrangement joins TRBV7-9 to TRBJ2-3; D gene uncertain. CDR1 is SEHNR, CDR2 FQNEAQ, per germline (reference sequence). Trimming removed 2 bases at V and 0 bases at J, with 9 bases between. The CDR3 runs 15 residues. In DNA form, the CDR3 reads TGTGCCAGCAGCTTATTCGGCGGTAGCACAGATACGCAGTATTTT. It encodes CASSLFGGSTDTQYF.

The CDR3 nucleotides are TGTGCCAGCAGTTCGGGGTCGGGGACTGAAGCTTTCTTT. Amino acids: CASSSGSGTEAFF. This chain connects TRBV12-3 or TRBV12-4 to TRBJ1-1; D unclear. The CDR3 consists of 13 residues. Trimming stripped 4 bases from V and 5 bases from J, with 11 bases between.

This clone appeared many times. CDR3 bases: TGCAGTGCTAGTTCCCGGGGCCTTTGGACCCAGCATTTT. Protein: CSASSRGLWTQHF. This chain links TRBV20-1 with TRBJ1-5; TRBD1 is a possible D gene (5 bases). This CDR3 comprises 13 residues. In germline, CDR1 is DFQATT, CDR2 SNEGSKA (reference sequence). The V end lost 3 bases, the J end lost 11 bases, and 17 bases lay between the germline ends.

The chain employs TRBV11-2 and TRBJ2-5; 7 positions match TRBD1. This CDR3 region has 14 residues. V gave up 3 bases and J gave up 3 bases; unmatched junction bases: 4. Germline V lookup: CDR1 SGHAT, CDR2 FQNNGV. The CDR3 nucleotides are TGTGCCAGCAGCTTGTGGGGGACAGAAGAGACCCAGTACTTC. As protein: CASSLWGTEETQYF.

The rearrangement links TRBV29-1 to TRBJ1-2; the D gene is possibly TRBD1 (6 bases). CDR1 SQVTM and CDR2 ANQGSEA come from the germline V gene. The CDR3 consists of 11 residues. The V end lost 6 bases, the J end lost 8 bases, and 13 bases lay between the germline ends. This CDR3 is CSVTGSYGYTF. CDR3 coding DNA: TGCAGCGTAACAGGGAGCTACGGCTACACCTTC.